Listed below are T cell receptor beta chains from one sample, sequenced in a study of control samples from healthy donors and cancer patients. Libraries were prepared by immunoSEQ multiplex PCR; TCRdb keeps only in-frame clonotypes and omits some of them. This sample has about 86,000 clones; 85% to 90% occur once, and the top ten carry less than 10%. The sequenced sample was PBMCs. The receptors derive from a woman aged 45-60 years with colorectal cancer. CDR3s include the opening cysteine and the closing phenylalanine or tryptophan. Each record gives: J gene, clone size, D gene, V gene, CDR3 DNA, CDR3 protein. The D gene is left open where the match is weak. Clone size, where shown, is once, few, many, or a class for clones that have expanded.

J gene: TRBJ1-2
clone size: -
D gene: TRBD1
V gene: TRBV28
CDR3 DNA: TGTGCCAGCAGTTTAGGGGACAGGGGCGTCTATGGCTACACCTTC
CDR3 protein: CASSLGDRGVYGYTF

J gene: TRBJ2-3
clone size: -
D gene: -
V gene: TRBV7-8
CDR3 DNA: TGTGCCAGCAGCTTACCCTCCGCGGGGAGGCAGTATTTT
CDR3 protein: CASSLPSAGRQYF

J gene: TRBJ2-3
clone size: -
D gene: -
V gene: TRBV7-2
CDR3 DNA: TGTGCCAGCAGCCGGGCCTCAAGCACAGATACGCAGTATTTT
CDR3 protein: CASSRASSTDTQYF

J gene: TRBJ1-3
clone size: few
D gene: -
V gene: TRBV4-1
CDR3 DNA: TGCGCCAGCAGCCAAGAGCTGGGAGGGGGAAACACCATATATTTT
CDR3 protein: CASSQELGGGNTIYF

J gene: TRBJ2-5
clone size: -
D gene: -
V gene: TRBV28
CDR3 DNA: TGTGCCAGCAGTTTATGGGCAGGGGCAGAGACCCAGTACTTC
CDR3 protein: CASSLWAGAETQYF

J gene: TRBJ1-4
clone size: -
D gene: -
V gene: TRBV14
CDR3 DNA: TGTGCCAGCAGTCGACTAGGGATTGGAACTAATGAAAAACTGTTTTTT
CDR3 protein: CASSRLGIGTNEKLFF

J gene: TRBJ2-1
clone size: -
D gene: -
V gene: TRBV5-1
CDR3 DNA: TGCGCCAGCAGCTTGGAGAAGGGTGAGCAGTTCTTC
CDR3 protein: CASSLEKGEQFF

J gene: TRBJ1-1
clone size: once
D gene: TRBD1
V gene: TRBV19
CDR3 DNA: TGTGCCACTCGCACAGGGGTCCACACTGAAGCTTTCTTT
CDR3 protein: CATRTGVHTEAFF

J gene: TRBJ1-1
clone size: -
D gene: -
V gene: TRBV29-1
CDR3 DNA: TGCAGCGCTTACACTGAAGCTTTCTTT
CDR3 protein: CSAYTEAFF

J gene: TRBJ1-6
clone size: -
D gene: -
V gene: TRBV4-3
CDR3 DNA: TGCGCCAGCAGCCAAGATCGGGAGAGTTCACTCCTCCACTTT
CDR3 protein: CASSQDRESSLLHF

J gene: TRBJ2-1
clone size: -
D gene: TRBD2
V gene: TRBV10-3
CDR3 DNA: TGTGCCATCGGAGGGGCTAGCGGGGGGGCCGAGCAGTTCTTC
CDR3 protein: CAIGGASGGAEQFF

J gene: TRBJ1-2
clone size: -
D gene: -
V gene: TRBV19
CDR3 DNA: TGTGCCAGTACCTTTACCTCAGGCTATGGCTACACCTTC
CDR3 protein: CASTFTSGYGYTF

J gene: TRBJ2-3
clone size: -
D gene: TRBD2
V gene: TRBV6-5
CDR3 DNA: TGTGCCAGCAGAAGCGGGGGGGAATCAGATACGCAGTATTTT
CDR3 protein: CASRSGGESDTQYF

J gene: TRBJ1-6
clone size: -
D gene: TRBD1
V gene: TRBV9
CDR3 DNA: TGTGCCAGCAGCGTGGGGACAGCTTCACCCCTCCACTTT
CDR3 protein: CASSVGTASPLHF

J gene: TRBJ1-5
clone size: -
D gene: -
V gene: TRBV25-1
CDR3 DNA: TGTGCCAGCAGTGAAGGACTGGATAGCAATCAGCCCCAGCATTTT
CDR3 protein: CASSEGLDSNQPQHF

J gene: TRBJ2-2
clone size: -
D gene: -
V gene: TRBV7-8
CDR3 DNA: TGTGCCAGCAGCCTAGGACTGGCGGGCGTCACCGGGGAGCTGTTTTTT
CDR3 protein: CASSLGLAGVTGELFF

J gene: TRBJ1-1
clone size: -
D gene: -
V gene: TRBV29-1
CDR3 DNA: TGCAGCGCTACTGAACAGGGTGGCACTGAAGCTTTCTTT
CDR3 protein: CSATEQGGTEAFF

J gene: TRBJ1-6
clone size: -
D gene: TRBD1
V gene: TRBV3-1/TRBV3-2
CDR3 DNA: TGTGCCAGCAGCCACGGGACAGGGGGTAATTCACCCCTCCACTTT
CDR3 protein: CASSHGTGGNSPLHF

J gene: TRBJ2-5
clone size: -
D gene: -
V gene: TRBV5-5
CDR3 DNA: TGTGCCAGCAGCCGGGACTTCGAAGAGACCCAGTACTTC
CDR3 protein: CASSRDFEETQYF

J gene: TRBJ1-2
clone size: -
D gene: -
V gene: TRBV12-3/TRBV12-4
CDR3 DNA: TGTGCCAGCAGTTTAGTCCCTCCAGGCTACACCTTC
CDR3 protein: CASSLVPPGYTF

J gene: TRBJ2-1
clone size: -
D gene: TRBD2
V gene: TRBV18
CDR3 DNA: TGTGCCAGCTCACCACTCAGCCTGTCCAGCGGGGGGGCCGTGTATGAGCAGTTCTTC
CDR3 protein: CASSPLSLSSGGAVYEQFF

J gene: TRBJ1-4
clone size: few
D gene: -
V gene: TRBV6-5
CDR3 DNA: TGTGCCAGCAGACGAGGGACCTGGGAGGAAAAACTGTTTTTT
CDR3 protein: CASRRGTWEEKLFF

J gene: TRBJ1-2
clone size: -
D gene: TRBD1
V gene: TRBV10-3
CDR3 DNA: TGTGCCATCAGTGACCCCGTGACAGGGGGCGGCTACACCTTC
CDR3 protein: CAISDPVTGGGYTF

J gene: TRBJ1-3
clone size: -
D gene: -
V gene: TRBV30
CDR3 DNA: TGTGCCTGGAGGGTTGAGGACACCATATATTTT
CDR3 protein: CAWRVEDTIYF

J gene: TRBJ1-5
clone size: -
D gene: TRBD1
V gene: TRBV7-2
CDR3 DNA: TGTGCCAGCAGCCTGGAACAGGGGAATCAGCCCCAGCATTTT
CDR3 protein: CASSLEQGNQPQHF

J gene: TRBJ2-3
clone size: few
D gene: -
V gene: TRBV7-3
CDR3 DNA: TGTGCCAGCAGCCAAGGGGGGGCACCCGATACGCAGTATTTT
CDR3 protein: CASSQGGAPDTQYF

J gene: TRBJ2-1
clone size: -
D gene: -
V gene: TRBV19
CDR3 DNA: TGTGCCAGTAGTCTCGTTTTGTCCTACAATGAGCAGTTCTTC
CDR3 protein: CASSLVLSYNEQFF

J gene: TRBJ2-4
clone size: -
D gene: TRBD2
V gene: TRBV27
CDR3 DNA: TGTGCCAGCAGTTTGGGGGGGACCGGGGGAAGCAAAAACATTCAGTACTTC
CDR3 protein: CASSLGGTGGSKNIQYF

J gene: TRBJ1-1
clone size: -
D gene: TRBD1
V gene: TRBV5-1
CDR3 DNA: TGCGCCAGCAGCTTCGACAGGGAGGTAGCTTTCTTT
CDR3 protein: CASSFDREVAFF

J gene: TRBJ2-2
clone size: -
D gene: TRBD1
V gene: TRBV6-5
CDR3 DNA: TGTGCCAGCAGACGGACAGGGGGCGCGACCGGGGAGCTGTTTTTT
CDR3 protein: CASRRTGGATGELFF

J gene: TRBJ1-3
clone size: -
D gene: -
V gene: TRBV6-6
CDR3 DNA: TGTGCCAGCAGGACGGACAGCTCTGGAAACACCATATATTTT
CDR3 protein: CASRTDSSGNTIYF

J gene: TRBJ1-1
clone size: -
D gene: -
V gene: TRBV3-1/TRBV3-2
CDR3 DNA: TGTGCCAGCACCCTTGGACCTGAAGCTTTCTTT
CDR3 protein: CASTLGPEAFF

J gene: TRBJ1-1
clone size: -
D gene: -
V gene: TRBV28
CDR3 DNA: TGTGCCAGCAGTTTATACCTGGGAGGGGGCACTGAAGCTTTCTTT
CDR3 protein: CASSLYLGGGTEAFF

J gene: TRBJ2-3
clone size: -
D gene: -
V gene: TRBV24-1
CDR3 DNA: TGTGCCACCAGTGATGTGTACAACGGAGGAGATACGCAGTATTTT
CDR3 protein: CATSDVYNGGDTQYF

J gene: TRBJ2-5
clone size: -
D gene: -
V gene: TRBV2
CDR3 DNA: TGTGCCAGCAGTGAAGGAGTGGCAGCTCAAGAGACCCAGTACTTC
CDR3 protein: CASSEGVAAQETQYF

J gene: TRBJ1-2
clone size: -
D gene: -
V gene: TRBV25-1
CDR3 DNA: TGTGCCAGCAGTGTAGCGGTACTGGGCTACACCTTC
CDR3 protein: CASSVAVLGYTF

J gene: TRBJ1-4
clone size: -
D gene: -
V gene: TRBV14
CDR3 DNA: TGTGCCAGCAGCCACAGCAGGGGTGAAAAACTGTTTTTT
CDR3 protein: CASSHSRGEKLFF

J gene: TRBJ1-2
clone size: once
D gene: -
V gene: TRBV6-6
CDR3 DNA: TGTGCCAGCAGTTACCTTCCCCCCGGGAGTGGCTACACCTTC
CDR3 protein: CASSYLPPGSGYTF

J gene: TRBJ2-3
clone size: -
D gene: -
V gene: TRBV7-3
CDR3 DNA: TGTGCCAGCAGCGATAGCGGAACTAGCACAGATACGCAGTATTTT
CDR3 protein: CASSDSGTSTDTQYF

J gene: TRBJ1-2
clone size: -
D gene: TRBD1
V gene: TRBV27
CDR3 DNA: TGTGCCAGCAGTACCGGGACAGGGACGTCTGGCTACACCTTC
CDR3 protein: CASSTGTGTSGYTF

J gene: TRBJ1-3
clone size: once
D gene: TRBD1
V gene: TRBV7-2
CDR3 DNA: TGTGCCAGCAGCCCCTACACAGGGGGCTCTGGAAACACCATATATTTT
CDR3 protein: CASSPYTGGSGNTIYF

J gene: TRBJ2-5
clone size: -
D gene: -
V gene: TRBV28
CDR3 DNA: TGTGCCAGCAGTTTATCTGGGAAAGAGACCCAGTACTTC
CDR3 protein: CASSLSGKETQYF

J gene: TRBJ1-5
clone size: -
D gene: -
V gene: TRBV7-2
CDR3 DNA: TGTGCCAGCAGCTTGACAGATAGCAATCAGCCCCAGCATTTT
CDR3 protein: CASSLTDSNQPQHF

J gene: TRBJ1-5
clone size: few
D gene: TRBD1
V gene: TRBV6-1
CDR3 DNA: TGTGCCAGCAGTGAACAAACAGGGGACCAGCCCCAGCATTTT
CDR3 protein: CASSEQTGDQPQHF

J gene: TRBJ1-2
clone size: -
D gene: -
V gene: TRBV19
CDR3 DNA: TGTGCCAGTAGTGTTTCTTGGGGGACTAACTATGGCTACACCTTC
CDR3 protein: CASSVSWGTNYGYTF

J gene: TRBJ1-2
clone size: -
D gene: TRBD1
V gene: TRBV7-2
CDR3 DNA: TGTGCCAGCAGCCCCTGGACAGGGGCTGACTATGGCTACACCTTC
CDR3 protein: CASSPWTGADYGYTF

J gene: TRBJ1-1
clone size: -
D gene: -
V gene: TRBV6-6
CDR3 DNA: TGTGCCAGCAGTTATCACACTGAAGCTTTCTTT
CDR3 protein: CASSYHTEAFF

J gene: TRBJ1-5
clone size: -
D gene: -
V gene: TRBV19
CDR3 DNA: TGTGCCAGTAACCCTGCGTCCAATCAGCCCCAGCATTTT
CDR3 protein: CASNPASNQPQHF

J gene: TRBJ2-2
clone size: -
D gene: -
V gene: TRBV18
CDR3 DNA: TGTGCCAGCTCACCATCTGGAAGCGGTGGCTACACCGGGGAGCTGTTTTTT
CDR3 protein: CASSPSGSGGYTGELFF

J gene: TRBJ1-2
clone size: -
D gene: -
V gene: TRBV10-3
CDR3 DNA: TGTGCCATCAGTGGAATGGCAGCCCAAAGGAACTATGGCTACACCTTC
CDR3 protein: CAISGMAAQRNYGYTF

J gene: TRBJ1-4
clone size: -
D gene: -
V gene: TRBV19
CDR3 DNA: TGTGCCAGTAAACGTGGGACTATCGGGCAGGCTCGCTATGAAAAACTGTTTTTT
CDR3 protein: CASKRGTIGQARYEKLFF

J gene: TRBJ2-3
clone size: -
D gene: -
V gene: TRBV7-2
CDR3 DNA: TGTGCCAGCAGCTTAGTGGGATCAGTCACAGATACGCAGTATTTT
CDR3 protein: CASSLVGSVTDTQYF

J gene: TRBJ2-5
clone size: -
D gene: -
V gene: TRBV7-8
CDR3 DNA: TGTGCCAGCAGCCACGGCCGGACTCTCCAAGAGACCCAGTACTTC
CDR3 protein: CASSHGRTLQETQYF